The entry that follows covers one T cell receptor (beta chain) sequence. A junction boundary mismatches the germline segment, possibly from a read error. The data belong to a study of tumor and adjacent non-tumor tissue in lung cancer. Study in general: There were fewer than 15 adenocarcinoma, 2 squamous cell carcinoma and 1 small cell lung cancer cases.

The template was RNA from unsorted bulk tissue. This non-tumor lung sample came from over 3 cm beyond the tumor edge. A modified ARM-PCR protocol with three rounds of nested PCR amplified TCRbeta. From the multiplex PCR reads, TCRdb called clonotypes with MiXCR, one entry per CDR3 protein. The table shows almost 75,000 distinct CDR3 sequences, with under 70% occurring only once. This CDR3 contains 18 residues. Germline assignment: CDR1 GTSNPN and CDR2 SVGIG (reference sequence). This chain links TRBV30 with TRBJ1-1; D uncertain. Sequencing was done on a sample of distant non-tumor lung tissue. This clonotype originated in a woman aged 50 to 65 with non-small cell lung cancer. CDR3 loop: CTWSRSRFTGNINTEAFF. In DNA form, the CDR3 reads TGTACCTGGAGTCGTTCAAGATTCACCGGGAACATCAACACTGAAGCTTTCTTT. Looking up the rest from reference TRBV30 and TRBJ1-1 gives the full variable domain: SQTIHQWPATLVQPVGSPLSLECTVEGTSNPNLYWYRQAAGRGLQLLFYSVGIGQISSEVPQNLSASRPQDRQFILSSKKLLLSDSGFYLCTWSRSRFTGNINTEAFFGQGTRLTVV.